This TCR beta chain originates from a study of T cell responses to AZD1222 COVID-19 vaccine. Trimming shortened V by 2 bases and J by 2 bases, and 9 bases separated the two germline ends. The germline V gene has CDR1 MNHEY and CDR2 SMNVEV (reference sequence). The CDR3 loop spans 14 amino acids. This clone came up once. Using immunoSEQ multiplex PCR, the repertoire was profiled, and TCRdb retains in-frame clones only, with some absent. This sample has 85,000 to 100,000 clones, with approximately 91% found just once. The clonotype originates from an adult in good health. Sample: peripheral blood, taken on day 0 of AZD1222 vaccination. This chain links TRBV27 with TRBJ2-5; D ambiguous. This CDR3 is CASSLNPTQETQYF. CDR3 bases: TGTGCCAGCAGTTTAAATCCAACACAAGAGACCCAGTACTTC.